The rows below give T cell receptor beta chains drawn from one sample of a study of blood T cell repertoires in COVID-19. Measured with immunoSEQ multiplex PCR; TCRdb has only the in-frame clones, and not every one. This table has some 250,000 clones, roughly nine tenths appearing once. Specimen: PBMCs or T cells enriched from blood (not recorded which). Every receptor here comes from a human donor in a cohort exposed to, infected with or recovered from COVID-19 (not recorded which). The donor label of this sample is uncertain. The CDR3 runs from the conserved cysteine through the conserved F or W. A D gene is named only where the DNA matches it firmly. Clone size is not always given. Where it is, it says once, few, many or a class for expanded clones.

clone_size	d_call	v_call	j_call	cdr3_aa	cdr3_nt
NA	TRBD1	TRBV12-3/TRBV12-4	TRBJ1-1	CASSLLRDREAFF	TGTGCCAGCAGTTTACTAAGGGACAGAGAAGCTTTCTTT
NA	NA	TRBV7-8	TRBJ2-2	CASSPSGELFF	TGTGCCAGCAGCCCCTCCGGGGAGCTGTTTTTT
few	NA	TRBV6-5	TRBJ1-1	CASSWGTGIGTEAFF	TGTGCCAGCAGTTGGGGAACAGGGATAGGGACTGAAGCTTTCTTT
NA	NA	TRBV3-1/TRBV3-2	TRBJ1-1	CASSQVGGSHTEAFF	TGTGCCAGCAGCCAAGTCGGGGGATCGCACACTGAAGCTTTCTTT
NA	NA	TRBV20-1	TRBJ2-5	CSNRVQETQYF	TGCAGTAATCGGGTTCAAGAGACCCAGTACTTC
NA	TRBD1	TRBV6-5	TRBJ2-3	CASSYFDRGTDTQYF	TGTGCCAGCAGTTACTTCGACAGGGGCACAGATACGCAGTATTTT
NA	NA	TRBV6-2/TRBV6-3	TRBJ2-2	CASSYDGLRGRSNTGELFF	TGTGCCAGCAGTTACGATGGTTTGCGGGGGCGATCGAACACCGGGGAGCTGTTTTTT
NA	TRBD2	TRBV6-4	TRBJ2-1	CASSETSGTYNEQFF	TGTGCCAGCAGTGAAACTAGCGGTACCTACAATGAGCAGTTCTTC
NA	NA	TRBV7-2	TRBJ1-5	CASTTELTSNQPQHF	TGTGCCTCGACTACAGAGCTGACTAGCAATCAGCCCCAGCATTTT
NA	TRBD1	TRBV6-2/TRBV6-3	TRBJ2-4	CASSAWTGEIQYF	TGTGCCAGCAGTGCCTGGACAGGTGAGATTCAGTACTTC
NA	TRBD1	TRBV18	TRBJ2-3	CASSPTGDTFRTDTQYF	TGTGCCAGCTCACCGACAGGGGACACATTTCGCACAGATACGCAGTATTTT
NA	NA	TRBV28	TRBJ2-1	CASSIRQYHEQFF	TGTGCCAGCAGTATACGACAGTATCATGAGCAGTTCTTC
NA	NA	TRBV3-1/TRBV3-2	TRBJ1-5	CASSQTLQRRLSNQPQHF	TGTGCCAGCAGCCAAACCCTCCAGCGCCGACTAAGCAATCAGCCCCAGCATTTT
NA	NA	TRBV20-1	TRBJ2-7	CSARRSEQYF	TGCAGTGCCCGCAGATCCGAGCAGTACTTC
NA	TRBD1	TRBV2	TRBJ1-1	CASSRTGGGYTEAFF	TGTGCCAGCAGTCGGACAGGGGGCGGTTACACTGAAGCTTTCTTT
NA	TRBD2	TRBV5-1	TRBJ2-3	CASSFGLGTDTQYF	TGCGCCAGCAGCTTCGGACTAGGAACAGATACGCAGTATTTT
NA	NA	TRBV11-1	TRBJ2-7	CASSLTATYEQYF	TGTGCCAGCAGCTTGACAGCAACCTACGAGCAGTACTTC
NA	NA	TRBV13	TRBJ2-3	CASSPRLSWAADTQYF	TGTGCCAGCAGCCCAAGACTATCCTGGGCGGCAGATACGCAGTATTTT
NA	TRBD1	TRBV3-1/TRBV3-2	TRBJ1-4	CASSNRGEKLFF	TGTGCCAGTTCAAACAGGGGTGAAAAACTGTTTTTT
NA	TRBD2	TRBV7-2	TRBJ2-1	CASSSGLGAYNEQFF	TGTGCCAGCAGCTCCGGACTAGGGGCCTACAATGAGCAGTTCTTC